This TCR beta chain was captured by sequencing in a study of cytomegalovirus exposure and HLA in healthy donors. The wider study: The Caucasian-associated ancestry cluster contained 81% of the roughly 370 genotyped donors. General observations from the study: Reportedly, fewer N-insertions than the roughly 690-donor mean appeared in an Asian-associated ancestry cluster in a later analysis. Being indistinguishable, some V segments were excluded, TRBV6-2 and TRBV6-3 among them.

Points on this clone: As yet, its antigen is unknown.

Germline V gene data show CDR1 as MNHEY and CDR2 as SMNVEV (reference sequence). V lost 8 bases and J 4 bases, leaving 10 bases between the germline ends. CDR3 length equals 12 residues. PCR primers comprised 60 Vbeta and 13 Jbeta primers. Clones were sequenced by immunoSEQ multiplex PCR, and TCRdb holds only the in-frame ones, with some missing. The table records about 200,000 clones, more than 75% of them present only once. The sequenced sample consisted of PBMCs. V gene TRBV27 combines with J gene TRBJ2-3, with no clear D. The receptor was isolated from a woman in her 40s in good health and CMV-seronegative. The CDR3: CASAALADTQYF. The CDR3 region has the DNA TGTGCCAGCGCCGCTCTAGCAGATACGCAGTATTTT.